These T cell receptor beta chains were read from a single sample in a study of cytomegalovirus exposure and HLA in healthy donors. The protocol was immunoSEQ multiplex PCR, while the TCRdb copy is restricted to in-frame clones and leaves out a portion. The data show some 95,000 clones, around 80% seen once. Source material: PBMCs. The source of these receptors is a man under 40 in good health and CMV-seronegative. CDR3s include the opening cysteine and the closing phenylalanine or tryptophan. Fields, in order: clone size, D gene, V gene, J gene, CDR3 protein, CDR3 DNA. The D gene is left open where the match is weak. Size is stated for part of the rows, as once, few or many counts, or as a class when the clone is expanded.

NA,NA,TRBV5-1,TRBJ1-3,CASKETHSGNTIYF,TGCGCCAGCAAGGAGACTCACTCTGGAAACACCATATATTTT
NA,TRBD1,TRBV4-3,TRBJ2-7,CASSQDEDRLYEQYF,TGCGCCAGCAGCCAAGATGAGGACAGGCTCTACGAGCAGTACTTC
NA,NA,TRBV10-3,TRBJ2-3,CAISDSFTDTQYF,TGTGCCATCAGTGACAGTTTTACAGATACGCAGTATTTT
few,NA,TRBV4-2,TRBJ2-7,CASSQDSYEQYF,TGTGCCAGCAGCCAAGACAGCTACGAGCAGTACTTC
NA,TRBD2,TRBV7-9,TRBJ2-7,CASSLKPSGRQYEQYF,TGTGCCAGCAGCCTCAAGCCTAGCGGGAGGCAGTACGAGCAGTACTTC
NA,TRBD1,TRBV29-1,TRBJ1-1,CSATTGALNTEAFF,TGCAGCGCAACTACAGGGGCCTTGAACACTGAAGCTTTCTTT
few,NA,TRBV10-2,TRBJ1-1,CATARGQQKYTEAFF,TGCGCCACCGCCCGAGGACAGCAGAAGTACACTGAAGCTTTCTTT
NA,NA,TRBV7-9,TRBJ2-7,CASSPRDTFSYEQYF,TGTGCCAGCAGCCCCCGGGACACCTTTTCCTACGAGCAGTACTTC
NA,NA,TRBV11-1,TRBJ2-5,CASSVRDLEETQYF,TGTGCCAGCAGCGTACGGGACTTGGAAGAGACCCAGTACTTC
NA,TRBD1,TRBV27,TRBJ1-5,CASSLTGPRNQPQHF,TGTGCCAGCAGCCTGACAGGGCCACGCAATCAGCCCCAGCATTTT
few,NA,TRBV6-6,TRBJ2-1,CASSYPNSRDNEQFF,TGTGCCAGCAGTTACCCCAACTCCCGGGACAATGAGCAGTTCTTC
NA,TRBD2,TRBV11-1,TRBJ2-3,CASSLSSGSMTQYF,TGTGCCAGCAGCCTCTCTAGCGGGAGTATGACGCAGTATTTT
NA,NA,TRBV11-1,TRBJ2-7,CASTLGGQRSSYEQYF,TGTGCCAGCACCCTTGGTGGACAGCGGAGCTCCTACGAGCAGTACTTC
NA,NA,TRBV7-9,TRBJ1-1,CASSLLLQLMNTEAFF,TGTGCCAGCAGCCTCCTTTTACAGTTAATGAACACTGAAGCTTTCTTT
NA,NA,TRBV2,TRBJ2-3,CASSGGSSTDTQYF,TGTGCCAGCAGTGGGGGCAGTAGCACAGATACGCAGTATTTT
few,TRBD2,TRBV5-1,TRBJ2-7,CASSLVSGSRSYEQYF,TGCGCCAGCAGCTTGGTTAGCGGGAGCCGCTCCTACGAGCAGTACTTC
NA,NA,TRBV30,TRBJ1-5,CAWSPGTPSNQPQHF,TGTGCCTGGAGCCCCGGGACACCGAGCAATCAGCCCCAGCATTTT
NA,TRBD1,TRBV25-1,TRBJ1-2,CASSLRQGINGYTF,TGTGCCAGCAGTCTGAGACAGGGGATTAATGGCTACACCTTC
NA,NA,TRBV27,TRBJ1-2,CASSPYFSGADYGYTF,TGTGCCAGCAGTCCCTACTTTTCAGGGGCGGACTATGGCTACACCTTC
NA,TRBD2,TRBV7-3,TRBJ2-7,CASSSLAGPYEQYF,TGTGCCAGCAGCTCCCTAGCGGGGCCCTACGAGCAGTACTTC
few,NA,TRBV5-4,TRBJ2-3,CASSLSQDTDTQYF,TGTGCCAGCAGCTTGAGTCAGGACACAGATACGCAGTATTTT
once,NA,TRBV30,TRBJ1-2,CAWSVSGGGTLNDYGYTF,TGTGCCTGGAGTGTTAGCGGGGGCGGGACTCTGAATGACTATGGCTACACCTTC
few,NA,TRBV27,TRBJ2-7,CASSPQGREQYF,TGTGCCAGCAGTCCCCAGGGCCGCGAGCAGTACTTC